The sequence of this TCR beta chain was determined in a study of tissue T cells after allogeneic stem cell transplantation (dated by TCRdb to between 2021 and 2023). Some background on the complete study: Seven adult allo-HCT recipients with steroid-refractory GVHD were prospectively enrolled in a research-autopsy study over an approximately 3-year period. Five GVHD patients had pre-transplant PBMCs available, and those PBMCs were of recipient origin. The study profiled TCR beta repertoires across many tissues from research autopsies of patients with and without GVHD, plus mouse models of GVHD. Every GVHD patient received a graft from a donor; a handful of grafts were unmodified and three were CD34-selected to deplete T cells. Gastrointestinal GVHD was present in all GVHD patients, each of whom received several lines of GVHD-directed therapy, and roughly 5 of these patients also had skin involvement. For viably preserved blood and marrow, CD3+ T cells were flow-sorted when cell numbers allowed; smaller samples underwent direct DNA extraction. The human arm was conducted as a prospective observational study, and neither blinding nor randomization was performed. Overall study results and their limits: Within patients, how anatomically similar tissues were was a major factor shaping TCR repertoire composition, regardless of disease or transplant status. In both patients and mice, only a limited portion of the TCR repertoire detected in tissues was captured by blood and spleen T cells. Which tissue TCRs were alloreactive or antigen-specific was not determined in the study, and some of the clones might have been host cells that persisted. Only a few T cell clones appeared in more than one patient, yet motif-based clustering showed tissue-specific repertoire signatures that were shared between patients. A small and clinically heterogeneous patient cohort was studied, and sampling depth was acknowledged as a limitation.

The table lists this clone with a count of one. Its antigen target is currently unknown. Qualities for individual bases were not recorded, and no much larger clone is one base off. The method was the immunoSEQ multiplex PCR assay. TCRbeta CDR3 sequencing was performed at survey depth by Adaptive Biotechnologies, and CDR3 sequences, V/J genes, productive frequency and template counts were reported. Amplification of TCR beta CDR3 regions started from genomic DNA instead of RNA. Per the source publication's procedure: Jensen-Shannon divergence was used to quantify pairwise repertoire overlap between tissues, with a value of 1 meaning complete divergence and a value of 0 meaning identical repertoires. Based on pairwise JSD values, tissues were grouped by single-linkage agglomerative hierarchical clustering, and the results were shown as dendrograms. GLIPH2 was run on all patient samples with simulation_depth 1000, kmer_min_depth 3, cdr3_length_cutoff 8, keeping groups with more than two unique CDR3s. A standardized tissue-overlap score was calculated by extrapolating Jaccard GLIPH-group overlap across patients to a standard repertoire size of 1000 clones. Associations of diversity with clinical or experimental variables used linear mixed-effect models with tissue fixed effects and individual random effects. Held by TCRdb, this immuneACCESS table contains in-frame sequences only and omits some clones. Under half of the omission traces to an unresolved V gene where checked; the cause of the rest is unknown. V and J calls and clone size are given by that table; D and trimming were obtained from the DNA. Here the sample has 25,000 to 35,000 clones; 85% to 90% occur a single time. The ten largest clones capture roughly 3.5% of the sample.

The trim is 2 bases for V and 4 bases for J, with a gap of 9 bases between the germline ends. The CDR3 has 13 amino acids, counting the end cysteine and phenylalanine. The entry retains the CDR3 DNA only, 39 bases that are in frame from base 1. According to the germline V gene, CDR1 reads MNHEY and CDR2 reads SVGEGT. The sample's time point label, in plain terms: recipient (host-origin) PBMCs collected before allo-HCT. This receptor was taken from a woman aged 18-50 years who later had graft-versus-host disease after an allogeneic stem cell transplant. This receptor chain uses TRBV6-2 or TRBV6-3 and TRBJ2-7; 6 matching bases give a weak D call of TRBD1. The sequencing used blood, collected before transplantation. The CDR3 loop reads CASSYRDIYEQYF. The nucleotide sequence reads TGTGCCAGCAGTTACCGGGACATTTACGAGCAGTACTTC.